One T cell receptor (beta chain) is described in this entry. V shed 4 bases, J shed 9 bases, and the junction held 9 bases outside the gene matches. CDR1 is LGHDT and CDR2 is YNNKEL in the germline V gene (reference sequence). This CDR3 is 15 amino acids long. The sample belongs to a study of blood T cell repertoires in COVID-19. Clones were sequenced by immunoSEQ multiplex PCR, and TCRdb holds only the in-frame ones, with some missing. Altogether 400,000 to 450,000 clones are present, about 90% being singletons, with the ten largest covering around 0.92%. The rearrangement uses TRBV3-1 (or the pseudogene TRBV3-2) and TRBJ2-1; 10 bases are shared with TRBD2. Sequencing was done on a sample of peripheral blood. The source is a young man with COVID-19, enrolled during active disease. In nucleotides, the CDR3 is TGTGCCAGCAGCCCTCTAGCGGGAGAGGAGAGTGAGCAGTTCTTC. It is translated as CASSPLAGEESEQFF.